The present entry profiles one TCR beta chain with its context. Antigen: not known. Both 60 Vbeta primers and 13 Jbeta primers went into the PCR. Only in-frame clones appear in the TCRdb table, and some are missing; sequencing was by immunoSEQ multiplex PCR. This listing includes about 88,000 clones. The data were obtained in a study of cytomegalovirus exposure and HLA in healthy donors. Study results and caveats: Many donors carried some public TCRs, although rarity characterized most TCR sequences. The study had only CMV serostatus as immune exposure information. As was reported, the HLA-A and HLA-B alleles of most subjects were accurately predicted from TCR beta sequences.

The V and J ends lost 0 bases and 2 bases respectively, with 18 bases between them. There are 17 residues in the CDR3. Germline V gene lookup returns CDR1 SGDLS and CDR2 YYNGEE. Unrecorded immune exposure was likely among donors, who were nominally healthy when sampled. The gene calls are TRBV9 and TRBJ2-7, with TRBD1 as a possible D gene (6 bases). The receptor's source is a girl between 10 and 17 years old in good health and CMV-seropositive. Sequences were obtained from PBMCs. DNA of the CDR3: TGTGCCAGCAGCGTAGCGCCATTCAGGGGTGCAACCTACGAGCAGTACTTC. It specifies CASSVAPFRGATYEQYF.